In its sample, the clone carrying this T cell receptor (beta chain) was seen a few times. Its antigen is unknown. This sample stems from a study of OX40 agonist ivuxolimab in advanced cancers. Across the whole study: Patients treated during dose escalation were battling hepatocellular carcinoma, melanoma, renal cell or head and neck cancer. Three patients, one with hepatocellular carcinoma and two with cutaneous melanoma, achieved partial responses.

Trimming pared 5 bases from V and 3 bases from J, leaving 10 bases between. The CDR3 sequence is 13 residues long. Germline CDR1 SNHLY, CDR2 FYNNEI. General study points: Blood T cells, both CD4+ and CD8+, expanded clonally by week 6 at 0.1 to 3.0 mg/kg.

The assay was immunoSEQ multiplex PCR, and TCRdb's table has in-frame clones only and misses some. The sample contains 75,000 to 80,000 clones, 85% to 95% of which appear only once. The sequenced sample was CD4+ or CD8+ T cells sorted from blood, obtained in a trial of the OX40 agonist ivuxolimab. The chain joins TRBV2 to TRBJ1-2, with D possibly matching TRBD1 (6 bases). The receptor was derived from an adult with an advanced solid tumor such as melanoma, head and neck, liver or kidney cancer. In nucleotides, the CDR3 is TGTGCCAGCAGTCAGGGACAAGACTATGGCTACACCTTC. This sequence encodes CASSQGQDYGYTF.